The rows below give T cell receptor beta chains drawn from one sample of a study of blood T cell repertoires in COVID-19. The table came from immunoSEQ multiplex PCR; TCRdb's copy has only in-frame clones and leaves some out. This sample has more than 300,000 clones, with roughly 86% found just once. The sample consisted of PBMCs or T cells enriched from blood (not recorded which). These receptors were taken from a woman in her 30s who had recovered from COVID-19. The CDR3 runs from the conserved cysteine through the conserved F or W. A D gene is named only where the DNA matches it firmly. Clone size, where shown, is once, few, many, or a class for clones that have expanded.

CDR3nt: TGTGCCAGCAGTTTACTCGGCGGGGCCCCAGATACGCAGTATTTT; CDR3aa: CASSLLGGAPDTQYF; abundance: once; j_gene: TRBJ2-3; len: 15; d_gene: -; v_gene: TRBV28
CDR3nt: TGCAGTGCTAGTAGCGGGGACACAGATACGCAGTATTTT; CDR3aa: CSASSGDTDTQYF; abundance: -; j_gene: TRBJ2-3; len: 13; d_gene: TRBD2; v_gene: TRBV20-1
CDR3nt: TGTGCCAGCAGCTTAGGACCGGGGGTCAATCAGCCCCAGCATTTT; CDR3aa: CASSLGPGVNQPQHF; abundance: -; j_gene: TRBJ1-5; len: 15; d_gene: -; v_gene: TRBV7-4
CDR3nt: TGTGCCAGTAAGGGTACCGGGACAGACAAAGAGACCCAGTACTTC; CDR3aa: CASKGTGTDKETQYF; abundance: -; j_gene: TRBJ2-5; len: 15; d_gene: TRBD1; v_gene: TRBV19
CDR3nt: TGTGCCAGCAGAGTTCTACAGGGTGAAGCTTTCTTT; CDR3aa: CASRVLQGEAFF; abundance: few; j_gene: TRBJ1-1; len: 12; d_gene: -; v_gene: TRBV6-5
CDR3nt: TGTGCCAGCAGTTTGGGGACTAGCGGGAGCGATGAGCAGTTCTTC; CDR3aa: CASSLGTSGSDEQFF; abundance: -; j_gene: TRBJ2-1; len: 15; d_gene: TRBD2; v_gene: TRBV28
CDR3nt: TGTGCCAGCAGTGGGACAGGAGAACAAGAGACCCAGTACTTC; CDR3aa: CASSGTGEQETQYF; abundance: -; j_gene: TRBJ2-5; len: 14; d_gene: TRBD1; v_gene: TRBV2
CDR3nt: TGTGCCAGCAGTGAAGGGGCTCTCTATGGCTACACCTTC; CDR3aa: CASSEGALYGYTF; abundance: -; j_gene: TRBJ1-2; len: 13; d_gene: -; v_gene: TRBV2
CDR3nt: TGTGCCAGCAGTAACTACTTAAAACTAGCCGGGACAGATACGCAGTATTTT; CDR3aa: CASSNYLKLAGTDTQYF; abundance: -; j_gene: TRBJ2-3; len: 17; d_gene: -; v_gene: TRBV27
CDR3nt: TGTGCCAGCAGCAGCCCGATGGGACAGAGCTCTGGAAACACCATATATTTT; CDR3aa: CASSSPMGQSSGNTIYF; abundance: -; j_gene: TRBJ1-3; len: 17; d_gene: TRBD1; v_gene: TRBV9
CDR3nt: TGTGCCATCAGTGAGCCGGACAGGGGCTACGAGCAGTACTTC; CDR3aa: CAISEPDRGYEQYF; abundance: -; j_gene: TRBJ2-7; len: 14; d_gene: TRBD1; v_gene: TRBV10-3
CDR3nt: TGCGCCAGCAGCTTGGTGGGGACTAGCGGGAGTAAGGGCACAGATACGCAGTATTTT; CDR3aa: CASSLVGTSGSKGTDTQYF; abundance: -; j_gene: TRBJ2-3; len: 19; d_gene: TRBD2; v_gene: TRBV5-1
CDR3nt: TGCGCCAGCAGCCCTGGGGCCGCGGACGGCACCGGGGAGCTGTTTTTT; CDR3aa: CASSPGAADGTGELFF; abundance: -; j_gene: TRBJ2-2; len: 16; d_gene: -; v_gene: TRBV4-1
CDR3nt: TGCGCCAGCAGGGCCAGGGGGGAAACGTCGGGCTATGGCTACACCTTC; CDR3aa: CASRARGETSGYGYTF; abundance: -; j_gene: TRBJ1-2; len: 16; d_gene: TRBD1; v_gene: TRBV5-1
CDR3nt: TGTGCCATCTCAGGGACATCCCCCGGGGAGCTGTTTTTT; CDR3aa: CAISGTSPGELFF; abundance: -; j_gene: TRBJ2-2; len: 13; d_gene: -; v_gene: TRBV10-3
CDR3nt: TGTGCCAGCAGTCGCAACACCGGGACAGGGGACTATGGCTACACCTTC; CDR3aa: CASSRNTGTGDYGYTF; abundance: -; j_gene: TRBJ1-2; len: 16; d_gene: TRBD1; v_gene: TRBV3-1/TRBV3-2
CDR3nt: TGTGCCAGCAGTAGACTAGCGGGAGACGGGGAGCTGTTTTTT; CDR3aa: CASSRLAGDGELFF; abundance: -; j_gene: TRBJ2-2; len: 14; d_gene: TRBD2; v_gene: TRBV25-1